This T cell receptor (beta chain) was recorded in a study of CD8 T cells in Susac syndrome. Patients with stable or active relapsing-remitting disease, all of them treatment-naive, made up the multiple sclerosis controls. Negative isolation yielded CD8+ and CD4+ T cells; FACS enriched TEMRA cells. cDNA came from around 0.5 to 1 ug RNA primed by random hexamers. By means of immunoSEQ multiplex PCR, TCR beta CDR3 spanning 54 Vbeta and 13 Jbeta underwent amplification. TCRdb reprocessed the immunoSEQ multiplex PCR reads via MiXCR and lists one record per CDR3 protein. Among some 300,000 distinct CDR3 sequences listed, 85% were seen once. Trimming cost V 4 bases and J 7 bases; bases outside gene matches: 12. In germline, CDR1 is LGHNA, CDR2 YSLEER. This CDR3 region has 16 residues.

Sequencing input: CD8+ T cells from PBMCs. This TCR was recovered from a human donor with multiple sclerosis. The V and J genes are TRBV4-3 and TRBJ2-3, with 9 bases that match TRBD2. The CDR3 region has the DNA TGCGCCAGCAGCCCTTTGGGGACTAGCCACTTCCATACGCAGTATTTT. Its translation is CASSPLGTSHFHTQYF.